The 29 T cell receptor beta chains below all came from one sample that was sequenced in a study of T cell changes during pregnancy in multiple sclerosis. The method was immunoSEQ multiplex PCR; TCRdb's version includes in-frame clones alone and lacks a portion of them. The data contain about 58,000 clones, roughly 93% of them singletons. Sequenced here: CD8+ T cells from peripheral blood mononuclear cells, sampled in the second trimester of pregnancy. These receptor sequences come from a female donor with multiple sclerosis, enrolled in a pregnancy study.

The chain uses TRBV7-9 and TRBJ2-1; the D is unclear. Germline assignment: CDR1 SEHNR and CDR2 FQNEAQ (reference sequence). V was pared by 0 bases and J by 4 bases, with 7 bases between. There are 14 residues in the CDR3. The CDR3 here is CASSLAQTYNEQFF. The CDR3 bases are TGTGCCAGCAGCTTAGCGCAGACTTACAATGAGCAGTTCTTC.

The CDR3, as DNA: TGTGCCAGCAGCTTAGGCAAGCGGACCCTCGACAACGAGCAGTACTTC. Translation: CASSLGKRTLDNEQYF. The chain links TRBV7-2 to TRBJ2-7; possibly TRBD2 for D (5 bases). V shed 1 base and J shed 5 bases, with 18 bases lying between them. The germline V gene encodes CDR1 SGHTA and CDR2 FQGNSA. The CDR3 totals 16 residues.

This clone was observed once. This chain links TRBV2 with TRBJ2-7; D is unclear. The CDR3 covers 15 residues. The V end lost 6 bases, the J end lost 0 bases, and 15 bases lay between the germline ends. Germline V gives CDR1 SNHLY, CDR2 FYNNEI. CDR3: CASRYSGGSSYEQYF. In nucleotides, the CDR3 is TGTGCCAGCAGGTATAGTGGCGGAAGCTCCTACGAGCAGTACTTC.

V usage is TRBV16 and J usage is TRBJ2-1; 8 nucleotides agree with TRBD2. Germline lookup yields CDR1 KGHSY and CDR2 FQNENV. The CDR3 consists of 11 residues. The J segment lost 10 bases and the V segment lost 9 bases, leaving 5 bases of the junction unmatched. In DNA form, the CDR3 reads TGTGCCAGTCTAGCGGGTGGAGAGCAGTTCTTC. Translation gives CASLAGGEQFF.

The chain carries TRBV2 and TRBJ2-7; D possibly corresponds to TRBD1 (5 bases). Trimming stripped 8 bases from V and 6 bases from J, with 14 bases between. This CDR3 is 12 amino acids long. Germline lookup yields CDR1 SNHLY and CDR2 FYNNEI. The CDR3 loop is CASGAGSGEQYF. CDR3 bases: TGTGCCAGCGGGGCAGGCTCTGGCGAGCAGTACTTC.

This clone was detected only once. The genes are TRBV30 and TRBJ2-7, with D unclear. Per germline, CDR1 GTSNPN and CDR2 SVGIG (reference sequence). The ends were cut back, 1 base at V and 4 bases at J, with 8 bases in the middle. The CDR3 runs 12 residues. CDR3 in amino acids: CAWSGLSYEQYF. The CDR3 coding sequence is TGTGCCTGGAGTGGACTTTCTTACGAGCAGTACTTC.

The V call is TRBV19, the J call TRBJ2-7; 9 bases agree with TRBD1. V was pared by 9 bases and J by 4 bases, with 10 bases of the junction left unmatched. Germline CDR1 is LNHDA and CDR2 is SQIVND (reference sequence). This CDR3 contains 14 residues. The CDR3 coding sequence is TGTGCCAGCTCGTGGGGACAGGGAGTATACGAGCAGTACTTC. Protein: CASSWGQGVYEQYF.

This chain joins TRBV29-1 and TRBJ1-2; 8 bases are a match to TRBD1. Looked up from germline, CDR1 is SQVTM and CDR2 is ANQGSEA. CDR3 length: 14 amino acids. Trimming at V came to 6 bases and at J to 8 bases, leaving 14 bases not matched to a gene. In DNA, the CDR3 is TGCAGCGTAGACCGGGGACAGGCGAAGACGGGCTACACCTTC. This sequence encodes CSVDRGQAKTGYTF.

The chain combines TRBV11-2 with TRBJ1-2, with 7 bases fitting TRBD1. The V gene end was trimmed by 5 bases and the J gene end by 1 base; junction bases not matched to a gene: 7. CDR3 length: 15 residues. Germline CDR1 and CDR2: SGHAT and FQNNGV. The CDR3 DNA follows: TGTGCCAGCAGCGACAGGGACAGTCTTAACTATGGCTACACCTTC. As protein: CASSDRDSLNYGYTF.

As DNA, the CDR3 is TGTGCCAGCAGTAAACTTAACAGGTCACAGTTCTTC. It specifies CASSKLNRSQFF. The chain joins TRBV27 to TRBJ2-1; possible D gene TRBD1, 5 bases. Between the trimmed V and J ends, which lost 5 bases and 13 bases, there was a span of 15 bases. Germline-derived CDR1 and CDR2 are MNHEY and SMNVEV (reference sequence). This CDR3 has 12 amino acids.

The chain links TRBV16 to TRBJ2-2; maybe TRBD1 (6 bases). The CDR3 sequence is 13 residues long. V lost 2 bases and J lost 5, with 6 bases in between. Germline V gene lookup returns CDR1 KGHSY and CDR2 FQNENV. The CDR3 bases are TGTGCCAGCAGCCAACAGGGGACCGGGGAGCTGTTTTTT. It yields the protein CASSQQGTGELFF.

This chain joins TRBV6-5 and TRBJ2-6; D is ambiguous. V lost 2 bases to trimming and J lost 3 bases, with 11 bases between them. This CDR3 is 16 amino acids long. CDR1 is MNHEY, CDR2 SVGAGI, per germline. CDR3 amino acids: CASSYKLRCGANVLTF. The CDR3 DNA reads TGTGCCAGCAGTTACAAATTGAGATGTGGGGCCAACGTCCTGACTTTC.

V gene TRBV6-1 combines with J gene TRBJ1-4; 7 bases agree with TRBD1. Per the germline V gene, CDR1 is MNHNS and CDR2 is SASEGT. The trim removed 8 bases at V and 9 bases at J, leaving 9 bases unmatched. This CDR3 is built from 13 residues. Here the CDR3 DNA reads TGTGCCAGCCGCGAGGGACAGTCTCAAAAACTGTTTTTT. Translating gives CASREGQSQKLFF.

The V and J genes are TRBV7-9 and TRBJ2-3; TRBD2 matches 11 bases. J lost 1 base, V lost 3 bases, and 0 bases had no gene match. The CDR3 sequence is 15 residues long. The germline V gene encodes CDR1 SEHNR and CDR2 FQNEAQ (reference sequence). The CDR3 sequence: CASSLTSGGTDTQYF. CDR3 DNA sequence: TGTGCCAGCAGCTTGACTAGCGGGGGCACAGATACGCAGTATTTT.

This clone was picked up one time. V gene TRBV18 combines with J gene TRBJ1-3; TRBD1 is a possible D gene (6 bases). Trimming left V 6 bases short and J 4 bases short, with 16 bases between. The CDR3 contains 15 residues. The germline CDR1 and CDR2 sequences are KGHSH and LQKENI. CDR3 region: CASSPYTGLGNTIYF. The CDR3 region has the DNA TGTGCCAGCTCGCCTTATACAGGGCTCGGAAACACCATATATTTT.

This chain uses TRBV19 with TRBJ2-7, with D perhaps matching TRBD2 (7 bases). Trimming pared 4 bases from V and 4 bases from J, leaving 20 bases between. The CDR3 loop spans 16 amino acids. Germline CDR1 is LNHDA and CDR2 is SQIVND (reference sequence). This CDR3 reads CASSTWGAGASYEQYF. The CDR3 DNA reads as TGTGCCAGTAGTACCTGGGGGGCGGGAGCGTCGTACGAGCAGTACTTC.

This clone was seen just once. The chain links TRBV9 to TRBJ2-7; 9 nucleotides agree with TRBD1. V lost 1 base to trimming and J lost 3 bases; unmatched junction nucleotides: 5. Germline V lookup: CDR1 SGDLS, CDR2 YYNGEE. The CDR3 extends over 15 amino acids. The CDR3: CASSVTPGQGYEQYF. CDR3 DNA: TGTGCCAGCAGCGTAACGCCGGGACAGGGCTACGAGCAGTACTTC.

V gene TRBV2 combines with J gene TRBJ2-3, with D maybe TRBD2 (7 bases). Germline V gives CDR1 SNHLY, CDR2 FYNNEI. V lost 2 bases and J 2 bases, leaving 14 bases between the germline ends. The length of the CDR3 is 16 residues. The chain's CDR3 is CASSEFRGGDTDTQYF. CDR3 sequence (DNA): TGTGCCAGCAGTGAATTCAGAGGGGGGGACACAGATACGCAGTATTTT. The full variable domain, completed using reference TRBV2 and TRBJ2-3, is EPEVTQTPSHQVTQMGQEVILRCVPISNHLYFYWYRQILGQKVEFLVSFYNNEISEKSEIFDDQFSVERPDGSNFTLKIRSTKLEDSAMYFCASSEFRGGDTDTQYFGPGTRLTVL.

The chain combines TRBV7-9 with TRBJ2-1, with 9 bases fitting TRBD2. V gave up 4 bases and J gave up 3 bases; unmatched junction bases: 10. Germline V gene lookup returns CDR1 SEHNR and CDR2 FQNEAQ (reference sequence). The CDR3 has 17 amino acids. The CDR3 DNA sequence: TGTGCCAGCAGCTCCCCTGCTAGCGGGGAGAACTACAATGAGCAGTTCTTC. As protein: CASSSPASGENYNEQFF.

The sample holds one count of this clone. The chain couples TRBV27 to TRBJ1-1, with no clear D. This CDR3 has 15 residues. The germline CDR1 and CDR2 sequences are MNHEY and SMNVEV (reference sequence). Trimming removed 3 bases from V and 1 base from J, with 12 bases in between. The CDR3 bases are TGTGCCAGCAGTTTGGTGACAACCGGGAACACTGAAGCTTTCTTT. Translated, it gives CASSLVTTGNTEAFF.

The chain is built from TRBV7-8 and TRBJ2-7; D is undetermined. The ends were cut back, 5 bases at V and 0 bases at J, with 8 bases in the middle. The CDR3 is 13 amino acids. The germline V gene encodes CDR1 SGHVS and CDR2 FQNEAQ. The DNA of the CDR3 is TGTGCCAGCAGCCCTTCCAGCTCCTACGAGCAGTACTTC. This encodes CASSPSSSYEQYF.

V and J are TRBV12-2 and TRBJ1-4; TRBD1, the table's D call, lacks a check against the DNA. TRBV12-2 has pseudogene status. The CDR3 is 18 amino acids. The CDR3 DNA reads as TGTGCAAGTCGCTTGGGGGGTCTCGAGGCAGGGGGTAATGAAAAACTGTTTTTT. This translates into CASRLGGLEAGGNEKLFF.

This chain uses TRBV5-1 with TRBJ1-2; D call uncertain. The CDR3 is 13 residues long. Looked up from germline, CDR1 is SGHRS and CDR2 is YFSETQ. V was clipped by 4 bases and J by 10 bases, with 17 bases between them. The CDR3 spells CASSRPERNFYTF. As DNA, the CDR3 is TGCGCCAGCAGCCGACCCGAGCGAAATTTCTACACCTTC.

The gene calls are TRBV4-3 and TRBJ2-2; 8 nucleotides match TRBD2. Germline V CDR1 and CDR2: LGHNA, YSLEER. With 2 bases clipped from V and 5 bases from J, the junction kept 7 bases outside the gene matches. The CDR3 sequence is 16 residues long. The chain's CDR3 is CASSQSGTSKTGELFF. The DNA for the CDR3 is TGCGCCAGCAGCCAATCCGGGACTAGTAAAACCGGGGAGCTGTTTTTT.

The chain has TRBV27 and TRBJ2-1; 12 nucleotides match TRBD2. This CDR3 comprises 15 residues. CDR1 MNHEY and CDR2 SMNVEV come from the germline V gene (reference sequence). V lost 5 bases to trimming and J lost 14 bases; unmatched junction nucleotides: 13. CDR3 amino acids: CASSPTLAGGLGEFF. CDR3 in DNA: TGTGCCAGCAGTCCAACTCTAGCGGGAGGGTTGGGGGAGTTCTTC.

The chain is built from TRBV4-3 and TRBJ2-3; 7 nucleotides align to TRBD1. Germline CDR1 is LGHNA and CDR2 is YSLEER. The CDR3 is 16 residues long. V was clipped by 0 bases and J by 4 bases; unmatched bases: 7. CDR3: CASSQDLGQGADTQYF. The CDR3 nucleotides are TGCGCCAGCAGCCAAGATCTAGGGCAGGGGGCAGATACGCAGTATTTT.

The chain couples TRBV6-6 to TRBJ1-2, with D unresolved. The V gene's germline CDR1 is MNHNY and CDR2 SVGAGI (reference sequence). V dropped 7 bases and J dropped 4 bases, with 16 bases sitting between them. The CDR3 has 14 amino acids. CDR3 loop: CASTTGVTLYGYTF. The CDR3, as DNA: TGTGCCAGCACCACCGGGGTCACTCTCTATGGCTACACCTTC.

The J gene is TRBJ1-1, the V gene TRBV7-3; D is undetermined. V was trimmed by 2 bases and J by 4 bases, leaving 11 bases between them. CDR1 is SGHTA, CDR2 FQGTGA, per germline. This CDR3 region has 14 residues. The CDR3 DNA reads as TGTGCCAGCAGCTTACCGGGAGGGAGCACTGAAGCTTTCTTT. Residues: CASSLPGGSTEAFF.

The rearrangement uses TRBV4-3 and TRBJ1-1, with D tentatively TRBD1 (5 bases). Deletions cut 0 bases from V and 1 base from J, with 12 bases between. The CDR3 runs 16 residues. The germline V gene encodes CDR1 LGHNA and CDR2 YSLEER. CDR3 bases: TGCGCCAGCAGCCAAGAACTCGCCAGGGAGAACACTGAAGCTTTCTTT. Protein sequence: CASSQELARENTEAFF.